These 25 T cell receptor beta chains were sequenced from one sample in a study of metastatic and nonmetastatic thyroid tumors. All patients reached thyroid surgery having received no treatment beforehand. TCRdb reassembled clones from the PCR reads with MiXCR. The data contain just under 20,000 clones, 22% of them singletons. The sequencing sample was made of adjacent normal tissue. These receptors were taken from a female donor with papillary thyroid cancer or a benign thyroid nodule (not recorded which). Some clones in this sample may be carry-over from other donors' samples.

This clone was counted a few times. V and J are TRBV15 and TRBJ1-6; D may be TRBD1 (6 bases). This CDR3 region has 12 residues. In germline, CDR1 is LNHNV, CDR2 YYDKDF (reference sequence). Trimming shortened V by 5 bases and J by 10 bases, and 9 bases separated the two germline ends. The CDR3, as DNA: TGTGCCACCAGCCAGGGGACGTCACCCCTCCACTTT. Its protein is CATSQGTSPLHF.

In its sample, this clone is medium-sized. The rearrangement uses TRBV13 and TRBJ2-2; 12 bases align to TRBD1. J lost 3 bases, V lost 5 bases, and 13 bases had no gene match. The CDR3 is made up of 19 amino acids. Germline V gene data show CDR1 as PRHDT and CDR2 as FYEKMQ (reference sequence). The CDR3 sequence is CASSPGWGQGALDTGELFF. CDR3 nucleotide sequence: TGTGCCAGCAGCCCAGGGTGGGGACAGGGGGCTTTGGACACCGGGGAGCTGTTTTTT.

V and J are TRBV9 and TRBJ2-7, with D possibly TRBD2 on 6 matching bases. Deletions cut 4 bases from V and 7 bases from J, with 18 bases between. This CDR3 comprises 14 residues. Per the germline V gene, CDR1 is SGDLS and CDR2 is YYNGEE. CDR3 amino acids: CASSLDGSGGEQYF. In DNA form, the CDR3 reads TGTGCCAGCAGCTTAGATGGGTCCGGGGGTGAGCAGTACTTC.

This chain links TRBV5-1 with TRBJ2-6; D is ambiguous. The CDR3 length is 16 residues. Germline V gene data show CDR1 as SGHRS and CDR2 as YFSETQ. The germline V and J ends were trimmed by 0 bases and 5 bases, with 12 bases remaining between them. The chain's CDR3 is CASSLVGSPWANVLTF. Here the CDR3 DNA reads TGCGCCAGCAGCTTGGTGGGCAGCCCTTGGGCCAACGTCCTGACTTTC.

This clone was counted only a few times. This chain connects TRBV19 to TRBJ1-5, with 11 nucleotides matching TRBD1. CDR1 LNHDA and CDR2 SQIVND come from the germline V gene (reference sequence). The V segment lost 2 bases and the J segment 5 bases; nucleotides outside the gene matches: 2. The CDR3 totals 15 residues. For the CDR3, the DNA is TGTGCCAGTAGTATAAGGGGACAGGGGGATCAGCCCCAGCATTTT. Protein: CASSIRGQGDQPQHF.

The rearrangement joins TRBV7-3 to TRBJ2-1, with D perhaps matching TRBD1 or TRBD2 (5 bases each). The germline CDR1 and CDR2 sequences are SGHTA and FQGTGA. The ends were cut back, 1 base at V and 5 bases at J, with 9 bases in the middle. The CDR3 is 14 residues long. The CDR3 DNA reads TGTGCCAGCAGCTTAAGACGGGACCACAATGAGCAGTTCTTC. Translated: CASSLRRDHNEQFF.

In its sample, this clone is medium-sized (0.01 to 0.1%). The chain couples TRBV11-3 to TRBJ2-1; TRBD2 is a possible D gene (5 bases). The CDR3 sequence is 15 residues long. Trimming cost V 5 bases and J 6 bases, with 17 bases left between them. Germline CDR1 is SGHNT and CDR2 is YENEEA. DNA of the CDR3: TGTGCCAGCAGCAACCCTGCGGACGGAGGCAATGAGCAGTTCTTC. It translates to CASSNPADGGNEQFF.

This clone appeared a single time. A junction end diverges from the germline sequence, so it may reflect a read error. The chain carries TRBV20-1 and TRBJ2-3; possible D gene TRBD2, 5 bases. From germline, CDR1 is DFQATT and CDR2 SNEGSKA (reference sequence). This CDR3 spans 11 amino acids. The CDR3: CSASRADTQYF. The CDR3 DNA sequence: TGCAGTGCTTCGCGGGCAGACACGCAGTATTTT.

The V call is TRBV6-1, the J call TRBJ2-5, with 8 bases aligning to TRBD1. There are 14 residues in the CDR3. Germline assignment: CDR1 MNHNS and CDR2 SASEGT. V trimming: 7 bases; J trimming: 5 bases; junction bases outside the gene matches: 9. Written as DNA, the CDR3 is TGTGCCAGCAACTCCGGGACAGGCGGCGAGACCCAGTACTTC. Protein product: CASNSGTGGETQYF.

The chain employs TRBV5-1 and TRBJ2-5; 7 nucleotides line up with TRBD2. The CDR3 has 16 amino acids. Trimming cost V 7 bases and J 0 bases; bases outside gene matches: 12. Per the germline V gene, CDR1 is SGHRS and CDR2 is YFSETQ. The DNA of the CDR3 is TGCGCCAGCTCTAGAGGACCAGCGGGATACCAAGAGACCCAGTACTTC. This gives the protein CASSRGPAGYQETQYF.

This clone is medium-sized (0.01 to 0.1%). The V and J genes are TRBV7-6 and TRBJ2-3; D gene unclear. Germline assignment: CDR1 SGHVS and CDR2 FNYEAQ. Trimming cost V 4 bases and J 3 bases, with 2 bases left between them. There are 11 residues in the CDR3. The DNA for the CDR3 is TGTGCCAGCAGCTGGACAGATACGCAGTATTTT. It is translated as CASSWTDTQYF.

This clone appeared many times. V gene TRBV20-1 combines with J gene TRBJ2-1; TRBD1 might be the D (6 bases). The V end was cut by 5 bases, the J end by 1 base, with 18 bases between. Looked up from germline, CDR1 is DFQATT and CDR2 is SNEGSKA (reference sequence). The CDR3 totals 16 residues. The CDR3 reads CSARTESNQSYNEQFF. In DNA, the CDR3 is TGCAGTGCTCGGACAGAGTCAAACCAATCCTACAATGAGCAGTTCTTC.

This clone was seen repeatedly, ten times or more. The V gene is TRBV4-1, the J gene TRBJ1-1; a possible D gene is TRBD1 (5 bases). The germline gives CDR1 MGHRA, CDR2 YSYEKL. The CDR3 is made up of 15 amino acids. V lost 5 bases to trimming and J lost 2 bases, with 15 bases between them. The CDR3 bases are TGCGCCAGCAGCTCAACGGGACGGGGAAACACTGAAGCTTTCTTT. It specifies CASSSTGRGNTEAFF.

J is TRBJ1-2 and V is TRBV6-1, with 8 bases fitting TRBD1. The CDR3 length is 15 residues. Germline trimming cut 2 bases from V and 8 bases from J; bases unmatched to any gene: 10. From germline, CDR1 is MNHNS and CDR2 SASEGT. In nucleotides, the CDR3 is TGTGCCAGCAGTGAATTTAGCGACAGGGGCGAAGGCTACACCTTC. Amino acid sequence: CASSEFSDRGEGYTF.

Points on this clone: The junction and the germline gene differ at one end; a read error may be behind it. The rearrangement uses TRBV30 and TRBJ2-2, with 8 positions matching TRBD1. This CDR3 contains 16 residues. CDR1 is GTSNPN, CDR2 SVGIG, per germline (reference sequence). The CDR3 spells CALGQATLPNTGELSF. The CDR3 DNA reads as TGTGCCTTGGGACAGGCTACCCTACCGAACACCGGGGAGCTATCTTTT.

To note about this clone: At one end, the junction sequence differs from germline, possibly due to a read error. This chain uses TRBV11-2 with TRBJ2-2; possible D gene TRBD2, 6 bases. Germline V gives CDR1 SGHAT, CDR2 FQNNGV. This CDR3 has 18 residues. Here the CDR3 DNA reads TGTGCCAGCAGCTTAGTGGTGTGGGGGGTTACGAACACCAGGGAGCTGTTTTTT. Residues: CASSLVVWGVTNTRELFF.

The chain carries TRBV28 and TRBJ2-3; possibly TRBD1 for D (5 bases). Trimming pared 5 bases from V and 7 bases from J, leaving 10 bases between. The CDR3 consists of 12 residues. The germline CDR1 and CDR2 sequences are MDHEN and SYDVKM. CDR3 loop: CASSIQGYTQYF. The CDR3 nucleotides read TGTGCCAGCAGTATTCAGGGTTATACGCAGTATTTT.

This chain joins TRBV27 and TRBJ2-7; a weak D match, TRBD2 (7 bases). The germline V gene has CDR1 MNHEY and CDR2 SMNVEV (reference sequence). Trimming stripped 7 bases from V and 9 bases from J, with 19 bases between. The CDR3 length is 13 residues. This CDR3 is CASIRGRGPLQYV. Written as DNA, the CDR3 is TGTGCCAGCATAAGGGGGAGGGGACCTTTGCAGTACGTC.

The chain joins TRBV7-6 to TRBJ2-3; D is undetermined. CDR1 SGHVS and CDR2 FNYEAQ come from the germline V gene. The CDR3 is made up of 11 amino acids. V lost 10 bases, J lost 3 bases, and 8 bases lay in between. CDR3 loop: CAIIWTDTQYF. The CDR3 DNA reads as TGTGCCATCATCTGGACAGATACGCAGTATTTT. Complete variable domain (other parts from reference TRBV7-6 and TRBJ2-3): GAGVSQSPRYKVTKRGQDVALRCDPISGHVSLYWYRQALGQGPEFLTYFNYEAQQDKSGLPNDRFSAERPEGSISTLTIQRTEQRDSAMYRCAIIWTDTQYFGPGTRLTVL.

The table lists this clone with many counts. The rearrangement links TRBV4-2 to TRBJ1-4; TRBD1 might be the D (6 bases). Germline V gene lookup returns CDR1 LGHNA and CDR2 YNFKEQ. V lost 4 bases to trimming and J lost 7 bases, with 16 bases between them. This CDR3 spans 15 amino acids. The CDR3: CASSPGAGAAEKLFF. The CDR3 bases are TGTGCCAGCAGCCCCGGAGCGGGGGCGGCTGAAAAACTGTTTTTT.

The chain couples TRBV6-1 to TRBJ2-7; D might be TRBD1 or TRBD2, each matching 5 bases. Looked up from germline, CDR1 is MNHNS and CDR2 is SASEGT. This CDR3 spans 12 amino acids. The V gene lost 4 bases and the J gene lost 4 bases, with 8 bases spanning the gap. CDR3 sequence reads: CASSVEGYEQYF. CDR3 in DNA: TGTGCCAGCAGTGTTGAGGGGTACGAGCAGTACTTC.

This clone was observed a handful of times. The chain employs TRBV28 and TRBJ1-2; the match to TRBD1 covers 7 bases. The CDR3 contains 14 residues. Germline loops: CDR1 MDHEN, CDR2 SYDVKM. Trimming took 4 bases from V and 4 from J; bases not matched to a gene: 6. The CDR3 reads CASSSDRKIYGYTF. DNA of the CDR3: TGTGCCAGCAGTTCGGACAGGAAAATCTATGGCTACACCTTC.

The rearrangement uses TRBV28 and TRBJ2-5, with 8 bases matching TRBD1. This CDR3 comprises 18 residues. The J segment lost 3 bases and the V segment lost 5 bases, leaving 17 bases of the junction unmatched. Germline CDR1 and CDR2: MDHEN and SYDVKM. The CDR3 nucleotides read TGTGCCAGCAGTCACTATCCCTGGACAGGGCTGGAGGAAGAGACCCAGTACTTC. It encodes CASSHYPWTGLEEETQYF.

This clone was recorded many times. The chain has TRBV5-1 and TRBJ2-1, with TRBD1 matching 7 bases. J gave up 4 bases and V 0 bases, and 7 bases lay outside the gene matches. CDR1 and CDR2 (germline): SGHRS, YFSETQ. This CDR3 is 16 amino acids long. The CDR3 sequence is CASSLARDSVYNEQFF. CDR3 coding DNA: TGCGCCAGCAGCTTGGCCCGGGACAGCGTTTACAATGAGCAGTTCTTC.

This clone was counted between two and nine times. This sequence joins TRBV12-3 or TRBV12-4 and TRBJ2-5; 10 nucleotides agree with TRBD2. The CDR3 loop spans 14 amino acids. Losses at the gene ends were 4 bases for V and 5 bases for J; bases not matched to a gene: 4. CDR3 nucleotide sequence: TGTGCCAGCAGTTCAGCGGGAGGGGGCGAGACCCAGTACTTC. It encodes CASSSAGGGETQYF.